This TCR beta chain was observed in a study of blood T cells in healthy people across ages (dated by TCRdb to 2014 to 2015). Context from the whole study: In model experiments, roughly one uniquely barcoded TCR beta cDNA molecule per two T cells was captured by template switching. The study measured age-related changes in TCR beta repertoire diversity using deep sequencing normalized with unique cDNA molecular identifiers. Donors were grouped into four age groups: young (average approximately 15 years), middle-aged (39), aged (around 60) and long-lived (about 82). To avoid experimental bias, donors of different ages were randomly spread across the sequencing lanes. The study analyzed two additional independent replicas of 1 million unique cDNA reads from the same blood draw for two donors, one aged 18 to 29 and one aged 80 or older. General conclusions and limits of the study: Conclusive comparison of naive and antigen-experienced compartments was prevented by the profiling of bulk unsorted PBMCs. Donor CMV infection status was unknown, potentially confounding age-related changes in expanded clonotypes. The long-lived group showed more naive CD4+ T cells, fewer expanded clones and increased TCR diversity than the aged group, suggesting age selection. As age increased, observed TCR beta diversity per million T cells dropped in a roughly linear way, and a significant reduction was already evident by age 40. A strong correlation was found between observed TCR beta diversity and the percentage of naive T cells measured by flow cytometry. Estimates of total diversity from one million sequenced T cells were regarded as lower bounds and underestimates.

Libraries were constructed by 5' RACE. These reads were obtained on an Illumina HiSeq 2500. A second PCR of about 7 to 12 cycles was run with a J-beta primer mix and a sample-barcoded 5' primer. A unique molecular identifier was introduced onto each TCR beta cDNA molecule by a template-switch 5' adaptor carrying 12 random nucleotides. Each sample yielded at least 2.5 million CDR3-containing paired-end reads. The Mint cDNA synthesis kit, primed by a TRBC-specific oligonucleotide, was used to synthesize first-strand cDNA from all RNA. All cDNA was treated with uracil-DNA glycosylase and then went through a first 18-cycle PCR with the universal primers M1SS and BC2_uni_R. Concerning the study's data processing: For normalization, 1 million high-quality reads, each with a distinct molecular identifier, were randomly selected from each sample. Reads with shared molecular identifiers were discarded instead of being binned into consensus sequences. MiTCR, set to a Q25 quality threshold and the strictest error-elimination algorithm, was used for CDR3 identification, clonotype clustering and error correction. A nonparametric unseen species model using Euler transformation provided a lower-bound estimate of total TCR beta diversity. TCRdb reprocessed the public reads (quality trimming at Q25 with fastp, clone calling with MiXCR) and kept in-frame beta chains. Duplicate CDR3 protein sequences are folded into a single record with the most common DNA and genes. The V and J calls come from TCRdb's annotation, not from the publication. This sample gives 1.2 million to 1.5 million distinct CDR3 sequences in total; 45% to 70% of them show up just once. The leading ten clones occupy 6.5% to 8.5% of the sample.

A note on this clonotype: No cognate antigen has been identified for it. It has no much larger one-base neighbor in the sample; base qualities were not kept.

Donors were 39 systemically healthy Caucasian individuals from Russia aged roughly 6 to 95 years. Around 10 milliliters of peripheral blood were drawn from each donor into EDTA-treated Vacutainer tubes. Ficoll-Paque density-gradient centrifugation was used to isolate PBMCs, with at least 6 million per sample. Trizol reagent was used to extract total RNA from PBMCs, with at least 5.5 micrograms per sample. Naive CD45RAhigh/CD27high T cell percentages were measured by flow cytometry on a PBMC aliquot from every donor. The CDR1 and CDR2 encoded by the germline V gene are MNHEY and SVGAGI. V was cut back by 6 bases and J by 0 bases, leaving a gap of 9 bases between them. The CDR3, from cysteine to phenylalanine, totals 13 residues. The kept DNA is CDR3 alone, 39 bases in frame from the first base.

This TCR was recovered from a man aged 18 to 29 in good health. The sequenced material came from blood. The chain is made from TRBV6-5 and TRBJ2-7; the D gene remains uncertain. DNA sequence: TGTGCCAGCAGCCGCAGGCGCTCCTACGAGCAGTACTTC. It is translated as CASSRRRSYEQYF.